Below, 25 T cell receptor beta chains from the same sample are listed, as sequenced in a study of beta chain features in type 1 diabetes. The whole isolated RNA underwent reverse transcription, so sequencing captured expressed TCRB transcripts. Repertoires were generated with immunoSEQ multiplex PCR, while TCRdb's copy carries only in-frame clones and drops some. The profile covers more than 250,000 clones, with roughly 24% appearing a single time and 0.012% taken by the ten largest. Their cognate antigens are unknown. General study findings and limits: A moderate, significant TCRB CDR3 shortening appeared in type 1 diabetes across four CD4+ subsets.

The source material was naive CD4+ T cells from blood. The receptors were sampled from a woman in her thirties with type 1 diabetes.

The chain employs TRBV18 and TRBJ2-7, with TRBD2 identical over 14 bases. Germline CDR1 KGHSH, CDR2 LQKENI. V was clipped by 0 bases and J by 0 bases; unmatched bases: 1. CDR3 size: 17 residues. The CDR3 sequence is CASSPPGTSGGSYEQYF. The CDR3 DNA reads TGTGCCAGCTCACCACCGGGGACTAGCGGGGGCTCCTACGAGCAGTACTTC.

This rearrangement joins TRBV18 to TRBJ2-5; 8 bases map to TRBD2. Unmatched junction bases numbered 11, after V lost 3 bases and J lost 5 bases. This CDR3 has 16 amino acids. The germline V gene has CDR1 KGHSH and CDR2 LQKENI. The CDR3 bases are TGTGCCAGCTCACCTCTAACCGGGACTAGAGTGGAGACCCAGTACTTC. Translated: CASSPLTGTRVETQYF.

This clone has more than one count but fewer than ten. The CDR3 loop reads CASSPSGTGDIQYF. CDR3 DNA: TGTGCCAGCTCACCTTCCGGGACAGGGGACATTCAGTACTTC. V gene TRBV18 combines with J gene TRBJ2-4; TRBD1 matches at 10 bases. The germline V gene has CDR1 KGHSH and CDR2 LQKENI. V lost 3 bases, J lost 8 bases, and 4 bases stayed unmatched. The length of the CDR3 is 14 residues.

This clone was observed a few times. The V and J genes are TRBV11-2 and TRBJ2-5; D might be TRBD1 (6 bases). Germline V CDR1 and CDR2: SGHAT, FQNNGV. V was trimmed by 8 bases and J by 7 bases, leaving 17 bases between them. The CDR3 spans 13 residues. The DNA of the CDR3 is TGTGCCAGCTCGAACAGGGTCCTGGGGACCCAGTACTTC. Translated, it gives CASSNRVLGTQYF.

CDR3 sequence: CSVESLQVKANGYTF. The CDR3 nucleotides read TGCAGCGTTGAATCACTACAAGTAAAGGCGAATGGCTACACCTTC. This chain joins TRBV29-1 and TRBJ1-2; D gene ambiguous. Trimming shortened V by 2 bases and J by 6 bases, and 19 bases separated the two germline ends. CDR3 length: 15 amino acids. Germline V gene sequence: CDR1 SQVTM, CDR2 ANQGSEA. The variable domain in full, completed from reference TRBV29-1 and TRBJ1-2, reads SAVISQKPSRDICQRGTSLTIQCQVDSQVTMMFWYRQQPGQSLTLIATANQGSEATYESGFVIDKFPISRPNLTFSTLTVSNMSPEDSSIYLCSVESLQVKANGYTFGSGTRLTVV.

Only a few counts were recorded for this clone. CDR3 sequence (DNA): TGTGCCAGCAGACTAGCGGGAGCCGGGGGTGAGCAGTTCTTC. Amino acid sequence: CASRLAGAGGEQFF. This chain uses TRBV6-6 with TRBJ2-1, with TRBD2 identical over 11 bases. Germline loops: CDR1 MNHNY, CDR2 SVGAGI (reference sequence). The CDR3 has 14 amino acids. J was trimmed by 9 bases and V by 6 bases; bases with no gene match: 7.

The V and J genes are TRBV9 and TRBJ1-1, with D maybe TRBD1 (5 bases). V lost 2 bases and J 0 bases, leaving 8 bases between the germline ends. There are 14 residues in the CDR3. Germline loops: CDR1 SGDLS, CDR2 YYNGEE. CDR3 DNA sequence: TGTGCCAGCAGCGTGTCGGGGGTGAACACTGAAGCTTTCTTT. This translates into CASSVSGVNTEAFF.

Points on this clone: At one boundary the junction diverges from the germline segment, which might be a read error. V is TRBV28 and J is TRBJ1-5, with D uncertain. This CDR3 has 12 residues. Germline CDR1 and CDR2: MDHEN and SYDVKM. The CDR3 DNA reads as TGTGCCAGCACTTTAACAAATCAGCCCCAGCATTTT. It translates to CASTLTNQPQHF.

This clone has only a few counts. V and J are TRBV28 and TRBJ1-4; D might be TRBD1 (5 bases). The ends were cut back, 3 bases at V and 6 bases at J, with 11 bases in the middle. CDR1 is MDHEN, CDR2 SYDVKM, per germline. The CDR3 is 14 residues long. The DNA of the CDR3 is TGTGCCAGCAGTTTGGGCGGGACTGATGAAAAACTGTTTTTT. Amino acid sequence: CASSLGGTDEKLFF. Full variable domain (remainder filled in from reference TRBV28 and TRBJ1-4): DVKVTQSSRYLVKRTGEKVFLECVQDMDHENMFWYRQDPGLGLRLIYFSYDVKMKEKGDIPEGYSVSREKKERFSLILESASTNQTSMYLCASSLGGTDEKLFFGSGTQLSVL.

This clone came up a few times. The CDR3 reads CASSSRETDTQYF. The CDR3 nucleotides read TGTGCCAGCAGCTCAAGGGAGACAGATACGCAGTATTTT. This rearrangement joins TRBV7-2 to TRBJ2-3, with D perhaps matching TRBD2 (5 bases). The CDR3 runs to 13 residues. CDR1 and CDR2 from the germline V gene are SGHTA and FQGNSA. V lost 4 bases to trimming and J lost 3 bases, with 8 bases between them.

The chain is built from TRBV5-1 and TRBJ2-1, with 8 bases identical to TRBD2. This CDR3 comprises 14 residues. The junction had 9 bases not matched to a gene; V was cut back by 4 bases and J by 9 bases. CDR1 SGHRS and CDR2 YFSETQ come from the germline V gene. The CDR3 region is CASSTLPGLGEQFF. DNA of the CDR3: TGCGCCAGCAGCACCCTTCCGGGACTAGGTGAGCAGTTCTTC.

Concerning this clone: This sample also contains other DNA sequences that code for the same CDR3. The chain combines TRBV29-1 with TRBJ2-1; D remains ambiguous. This CDR3 is 11 amino acids long. Germline V CDR1 and CDR2: SQVTM, ANQGSEA. V lost 3 bases and J 4 bases, leaving 4 bases between the germline ends. CDR3 sequence: CSVDRYNEQFF. CDR3 bases: TGCAGCGTTGACCGTTACAATGAGCAGTTCTTC.

CDR3 bases: TGTGCCAGCAGTTTAGGGCAGGGTTTCTCTGGAAACACCATATATTTT. Its translation is CASSLGQGFSGNTIYF. V is TRBV28 and J is TRBJ1-3; D may be TRBD1 (5 bases). Germline CDR1 MDHEN, CDR2 SYDVKM. The V gene lost 2 bases and the J gene lost 0 bases, with 11 bases spanning the gap. The CDR3 is 16 residues long.

The chain carries TRBV7-3 and TRBJ1-1; D remains unclear. Germline lookup yields CDR1 SGHTA and CDR2 FQGTGA. V lost 5 bases and J lost 8, with 12 bases in between. The CDR3 is made up of 12 amino acids. CDR3 DNA sequence: TGTGCCAGCAGCCAAATGGGCGGGGAAGCTTTCTTT. Protein sequence: CASSQMGGEAFF. Full variable domain (rest looked up from reference TRBV7-3 and TRBJ1-1): GAGVSQTPSNKVTEKGKYVELRCDPISGHTALYWYRQSLGQGPEFLIYFQGTGAADDSGLPNDRFFAVRPEGSVSTLKIQRTERGDSAVYLCASSQMGGEAFFGQGTRLTVV.

This clone was observed a few times. V usage is TRBV27 and J usage is TRBJ2-7; the match to TRBD1 covers 8 bases. The V and J ends lost 7 bases and 0 bases, in that order; junction bases with no gene match: 8. This CDR3 region has 15 residues. Germline loops: CDR1 MNHEY, CDR2 SMNVEV (reference sequence). CDR3 nucleotide sequence: TGTGCCAGCAATCCAGTAGGACAGGGCTCCTACGAGCAGTACTTC. Protein product: CASNPVGQGSYEQYF.

In its sample, this clone was seen a few times. The J gene is TRBJ2-5, the V gene TRBV7-3; a possible D gene is TRBD2 (5 bases). CDR3 length: 15 residues. V lost 2 bases, J lost 5 bases, and 15 bases lay in between. CDR1 SGHTA and CDR2 FQGTGA come from the germline V gene. The CDR3: CASSLQEASFETQYF. The CDR3 DNA reads TGTGCCAGCAGCTTACAGGAGGCCTCTTTTGAGACCCAGTACTTC.

There are a few counts of this clone. This chain connects TRBV29-1 to TRBJ1-4; 8 nucleotides line up with TRBD1. This CDR3 contains 13 residues. Trimming took 5 bases from V and 8 from J; bases not matched to a gene: 7. The germline gives CDR1 SQVTM, CDR2 ANQGSEA. CDR3 DNA sequence: TGCAGCGTTACGGACAGGGAAGGCGAAAAACTGTTTTTT. It is translated as CSVTDREGEKLFF.

This clone was observed a few times. This rearrangement joins TRBV30 to TRBJ1-2, with TRBD1 matching over 8 bases. Germline CDR1 GTSNPN, CDR2 SVGIG (reference sequence). The CDR3 covers 13 residues. J lost 3 bases, V lost 5 bases, and 5 bases had no gene match. For the CDR3, the DNA is TGTGCCTGGGGCGAACAGGGGGACTATGGCTACACCTTC. This codes for CAWGEQGDYGYTF.

This clone was observed a handful of times. This chain connects TRBV5-1 to TRBJ2-1; D is perhaps TRBD2 (5 bases). Germline V gene data show CDR1 as SGHRS and CDR2 as YFSETQ. V was clipped by 6 bases and J by 2 bases, with 15 bases between them. The CDR3 consists of 15 residues. The CDR3 here is CASTLRGPAYNEQFF. The CDR3 nucleotides are TGCGCCAGCACCCTACGGGGTCCCGCCTACAATGAGCAGTTCTTC.

The rearrangement uses TRBV11-2 and TRBJ2-2; no definite D call. This CDR3 region has 14 residues. Trimming shortened V by 5 bases and J by 6 bases, and 13 bases separated the two germline ends. Per germline, CDR1 SGHAT and CDR2 FQNNGV. The CDR3 loop reads CASSGNRLSGELFF. CDR3 nucleotide sequence: TGTGCCAGCAGCGGCAATCGTCTGTCCGGGGAGCTGTTTTTT.

The rearrangement uses TRBV18 and TRBJ2-5, with 10 nucleotides matching TRBD1. V shed 3 bases, J shed 14 bases, and the junction held 21 bases outside the gene matches. The CDR3 length is 17 residues. CDR1 KGHSH and CDR2 LQKENI come from the germline V gene. The CDR3 DNA reads TGTGCCAGCTCACCCCGGACAGGGGGATCGATTGGCCTTGAAGCTTACTTC. This encodes CASSPRTGGSIGLEAYF.

The chain couples TRBV28 to TRBJ2-7; D remains ambiguous. V gave up 5 bases and J gave up 1 base, with 6 bases separating them. There are 12 residues in the CDR3. In germline, CDR1 is MDHEN, CDR2 SYDVKM. As DNA, the CDR3 is TGTGCCAGCAGTCGAGTTTCCTACGAGCAGTACTTC. Its protein is CASSRVSYEQYF. Filled out from reference TRBV28 and TRBJ2-7, the complete variable domain reads DVKVTQSSRYLVKRTGEKVFLECVQDMDHENMFWYRQDPGLGLRLIYFSYDVKMKEKGDIPEGYSVSREKKERFSLILESASTNQTSMYLCASSRVSYEQYFGPGTRLTVT.

The chain joins TRBV28 to TRBJ1-2; D gene ambiguous. There are 11 residues in the CDR3. Trimming removed 6 bases from V and 3 bases from J, with 5 bases in between. CDR1 is MDHEN, CDR2 SYDVKM, per germline. CDR3 amino acids: CASSLDYGYTF. CDR3 coding DNA: TGTGCCAGCAGCCTAGACTATGGCTACACCTTC.

The V call is TRBV4-1, the J call TRBJ1-1; maybe TRBD1 (5 bases). V shed 1 base and J shed 6 bases, with 18 bases lying between them. In germline, CDR1 is MGHRA, CDR2 YSYEKL. The CDR3 extends over 16 amino acids. CDR3 DNA: TGCGCCAGCAGCCAAGTCTGGTCGGGCCAGGGCGCTGAAGCTTTCTTT. Translation: CASSQVWSGQGAEAFF.

The V call is TRBV7-9, the J call TRBJ2-1, with D perhaps TRBD2 (6 bases). V was pared by 5 bases and J by 3 bases, with 14 bases between. The CDR3 consists of 15 residues. The germline CDR1 and CDR2 sequences are SEHNR and FQNEAQ (reference sequence). DNA of the CDR3: TGTGCCAGCAGCCCCCCCGGGAGTATCTACAATGAGCAGTTCTTC. Its protein product is CASSPPGSIYNEQFF.